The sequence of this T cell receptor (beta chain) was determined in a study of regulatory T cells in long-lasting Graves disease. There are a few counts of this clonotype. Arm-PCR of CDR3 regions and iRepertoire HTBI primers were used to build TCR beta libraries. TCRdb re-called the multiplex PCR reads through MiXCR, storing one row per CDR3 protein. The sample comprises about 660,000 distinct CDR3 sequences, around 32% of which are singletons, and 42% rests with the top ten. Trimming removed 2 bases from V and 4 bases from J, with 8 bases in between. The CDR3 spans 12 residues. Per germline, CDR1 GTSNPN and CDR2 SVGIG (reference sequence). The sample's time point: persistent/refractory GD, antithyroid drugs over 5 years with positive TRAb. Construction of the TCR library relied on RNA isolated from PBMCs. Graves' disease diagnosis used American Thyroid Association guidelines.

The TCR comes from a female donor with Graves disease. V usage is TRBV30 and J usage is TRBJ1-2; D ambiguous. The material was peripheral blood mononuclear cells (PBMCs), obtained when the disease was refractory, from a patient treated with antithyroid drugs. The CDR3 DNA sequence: TGTGCCTGGAGTTCGCCGCCCTATGGCTACACCTTC. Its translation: CAWSSPPYGYTF. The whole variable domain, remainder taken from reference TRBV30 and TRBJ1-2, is SQTIHQWPATLVQPVGSPLSLECTVEGTSNPNLYWYRQAAGRGLQLLFYSVGIGQISSEVPQNLSASRPQDRQFILSSKKLLLSDSGFYLCAWSSPPYGYTFGSGTRLTVV.